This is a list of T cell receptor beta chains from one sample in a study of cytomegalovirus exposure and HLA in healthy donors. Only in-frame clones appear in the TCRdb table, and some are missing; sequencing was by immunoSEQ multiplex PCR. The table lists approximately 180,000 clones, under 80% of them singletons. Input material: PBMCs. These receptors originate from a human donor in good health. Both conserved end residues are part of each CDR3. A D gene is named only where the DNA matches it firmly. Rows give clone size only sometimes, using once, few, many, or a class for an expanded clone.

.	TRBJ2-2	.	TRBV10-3	TGTGCCATCAGTGATGGGCGAACGAACACCGGGGAGCTGTTTTTT	CAISDGRTNTGELFF
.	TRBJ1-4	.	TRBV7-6	TGTGCCAGCAGCTTAGGCGGGACGTTTGAAAAACTGTTTTTT	CASSLGGTFEKLFF
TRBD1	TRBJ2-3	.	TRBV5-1	TGCGCCAGCAGTTTATATTCCCGACAGGGGGTGGCAGATACGCAGTATTTT	CASSLYSRQGVADTQYF
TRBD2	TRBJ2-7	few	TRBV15	TGTGCCACCAGCGGGGGGACTAGCGGGGGGGTCCACGAGCAGTACTTC	CATSGGTSGGVHEQYF
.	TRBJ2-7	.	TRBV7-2	TGTGCCAGCAGCTTAGTTGGGGGGACCTACGAGCAGTACTTC	CASSLVGGTYEQYF
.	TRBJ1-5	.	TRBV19	TGTGCCAGTAGTATCTCCCAGCAGGCCCAGCATTTT	CASSISQQAQHF
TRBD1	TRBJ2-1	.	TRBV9	TGTGCCAGCAGCGCCTCCGCGACAGGGGTGGAGCAGTTCTTC	CASSASATGVEQFF
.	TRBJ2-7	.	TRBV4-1	TGCGCCAGCAGCCAAGCGACAGACAGGAGCTCCTACGAGCAGTACTTC	CASSQATDRSSYEQYF
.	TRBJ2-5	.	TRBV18	TGTGCCAGCTCACCCAATCGACGGGGGCAAGAGACCCAGTACTTC	CASSPNRRGQETQYF
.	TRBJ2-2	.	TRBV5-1	TGCGCCAGCAGCTTGGCCTCATTAGGGGACACCGGGGAGCTGTTTTTT	CASSLASLGDTGELFF
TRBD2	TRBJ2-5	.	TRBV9	TGTGCCAGCAGCGGAGGGACTACCGATAAAGAGACCCAGTACTTC	CASSGGTTDKETQYF
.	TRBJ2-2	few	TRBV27	TGTGCCAGCAGTTTAGGGCAGGGAACCGGGGAGCTGTTTTTT	CASSLGQGTGELFF
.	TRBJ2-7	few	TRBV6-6	TGTGCCAGCAGTTATACCCAGACAGTTGGCTACGAGCAGTACTTC	CASSYTQTVGYEQYF
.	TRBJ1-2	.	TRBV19	TGTGCCAGTAGGCTCGGCGCGGCTGACGGCTACACCTTC	CASRLGAADGYTF
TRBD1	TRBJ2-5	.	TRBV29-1	TGCAGCGCCGCTACAAATTACTGGGGGACAGGGGGCTGGGAGACCCAGTACTTC	CSAATNYWGTGGWETQYF
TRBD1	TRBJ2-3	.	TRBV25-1	TGTGCCAGCAGTGGGGAGACAGGGCGCACAGATACGCAGTATTTT	CASSGETGRTDTQYF
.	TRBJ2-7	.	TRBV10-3	TGTGCCATCAGTGACCCTGGACAGACCAGCTCCTACGAGCAGTACTTC	CAISDPGQTSSYEQYF
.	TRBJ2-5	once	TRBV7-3	TGTGCCAGCAGCTTAACCGGGCTAGCCGGGCAGACCCAGTACTTC	CASSLTGLAGQTQYF
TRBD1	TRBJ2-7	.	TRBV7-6	TGTGCCAGCAGCTTATTTGGGGACAGGGGCTACGAGCAGTACTTC	CASSLFGDRGYEQYF
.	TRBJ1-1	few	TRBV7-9	TGTGCCAGCAGCTTAGTTCCCGGGACTGAAGCTTTCTTT	CASSLVPGTEAFF
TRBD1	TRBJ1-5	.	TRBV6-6	TGTGCCAGCAGTGGAGGGGACAGGCTTAGCAATCAGCCCCAGCATTTT	CASSGGDRLSNQPQHF
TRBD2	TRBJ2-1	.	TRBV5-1	TGCGCCAGCAGCCCTGGTACCGGGACTAGCGCCTCCAATGAGCAGTTCTTC	CASSPGTGTSASNEQFF
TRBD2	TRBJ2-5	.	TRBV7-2	TGTGCCAGCAGGGGGCGGGGGGTCCAAGAGACCCAGTACTTC	CASRGRGVQETQYF
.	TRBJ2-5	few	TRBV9	TGTGCCAGCAGCCCCCAGGGGAACCAAGAGACCCAGTACTTC	CASSPQGNQETQYF
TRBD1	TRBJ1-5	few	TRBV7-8	TGTGCCAGCAGCCGGGACAGGGGGGGCAATCAGCCCCAGCATTTT	CASSRDRGGNQPQHF
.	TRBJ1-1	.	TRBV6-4	TGTGCCAGTAGCCTCGACAGATCCAACACTGAAGCTTTCTTT	CASSLDRSNTEAFF
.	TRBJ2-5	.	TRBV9	TGTGCCAGCAGCGTAGGCATTAGCGGACAAGAGACCCAGTACTTC	CASSVGISGQETQYF
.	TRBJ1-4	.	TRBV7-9	TGTGCCAGCAGGCCCTCTTGGGGGGTAACTAATGAAAAACTGTTTTTT	CASRPSWGVTNEKLFF
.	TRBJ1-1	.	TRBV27	TGTGCCAGCAGTTTAGGGCACCGCACTGAAGCTTTCTTT	CASSLGHRTEAFF
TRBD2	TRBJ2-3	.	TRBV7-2	TGTGCCAGCAGCTTAGGGACTAGCGGGGTTAGCACAGATACGCAGTATTTT	CASSLGTSGVSTDTQYF
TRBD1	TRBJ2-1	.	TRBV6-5	TGTGCCAGCAAAGAACCGGGACAGATGAACAATGAGCAGTTCTTC	CASKEPGQMNNEQFF
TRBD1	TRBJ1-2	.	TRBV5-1	TGCGCCAGCAGCTTGGCAGGCCTCCGAGGGGGCGTGTATGGCTACACCTTC	CASSLAGLRGGVYGYTF
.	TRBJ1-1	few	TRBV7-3	TGTGCCAGCAGAAACGCTTGGGGAGGCAACCAGGACACTGAAGCTTTCTTT	CASRNAWGGNQDTEAFF